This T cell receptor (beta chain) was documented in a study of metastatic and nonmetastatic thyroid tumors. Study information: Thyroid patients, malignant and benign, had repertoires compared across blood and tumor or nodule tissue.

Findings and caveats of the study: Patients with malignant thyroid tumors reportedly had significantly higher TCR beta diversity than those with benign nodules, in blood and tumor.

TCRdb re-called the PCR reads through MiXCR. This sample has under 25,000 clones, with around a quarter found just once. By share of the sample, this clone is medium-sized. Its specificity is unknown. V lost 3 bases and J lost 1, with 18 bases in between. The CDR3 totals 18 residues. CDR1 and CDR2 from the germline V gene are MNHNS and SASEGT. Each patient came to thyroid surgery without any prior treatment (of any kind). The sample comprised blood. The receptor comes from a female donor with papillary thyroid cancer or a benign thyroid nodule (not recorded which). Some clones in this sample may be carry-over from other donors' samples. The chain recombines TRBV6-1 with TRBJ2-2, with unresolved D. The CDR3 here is CASSEPLPRVENTGELFF. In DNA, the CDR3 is TGTGCCAGCAGTGAGCCCCTCCCCCGCGTCGAGAACACCGGGGAGCTGTTTTTT.